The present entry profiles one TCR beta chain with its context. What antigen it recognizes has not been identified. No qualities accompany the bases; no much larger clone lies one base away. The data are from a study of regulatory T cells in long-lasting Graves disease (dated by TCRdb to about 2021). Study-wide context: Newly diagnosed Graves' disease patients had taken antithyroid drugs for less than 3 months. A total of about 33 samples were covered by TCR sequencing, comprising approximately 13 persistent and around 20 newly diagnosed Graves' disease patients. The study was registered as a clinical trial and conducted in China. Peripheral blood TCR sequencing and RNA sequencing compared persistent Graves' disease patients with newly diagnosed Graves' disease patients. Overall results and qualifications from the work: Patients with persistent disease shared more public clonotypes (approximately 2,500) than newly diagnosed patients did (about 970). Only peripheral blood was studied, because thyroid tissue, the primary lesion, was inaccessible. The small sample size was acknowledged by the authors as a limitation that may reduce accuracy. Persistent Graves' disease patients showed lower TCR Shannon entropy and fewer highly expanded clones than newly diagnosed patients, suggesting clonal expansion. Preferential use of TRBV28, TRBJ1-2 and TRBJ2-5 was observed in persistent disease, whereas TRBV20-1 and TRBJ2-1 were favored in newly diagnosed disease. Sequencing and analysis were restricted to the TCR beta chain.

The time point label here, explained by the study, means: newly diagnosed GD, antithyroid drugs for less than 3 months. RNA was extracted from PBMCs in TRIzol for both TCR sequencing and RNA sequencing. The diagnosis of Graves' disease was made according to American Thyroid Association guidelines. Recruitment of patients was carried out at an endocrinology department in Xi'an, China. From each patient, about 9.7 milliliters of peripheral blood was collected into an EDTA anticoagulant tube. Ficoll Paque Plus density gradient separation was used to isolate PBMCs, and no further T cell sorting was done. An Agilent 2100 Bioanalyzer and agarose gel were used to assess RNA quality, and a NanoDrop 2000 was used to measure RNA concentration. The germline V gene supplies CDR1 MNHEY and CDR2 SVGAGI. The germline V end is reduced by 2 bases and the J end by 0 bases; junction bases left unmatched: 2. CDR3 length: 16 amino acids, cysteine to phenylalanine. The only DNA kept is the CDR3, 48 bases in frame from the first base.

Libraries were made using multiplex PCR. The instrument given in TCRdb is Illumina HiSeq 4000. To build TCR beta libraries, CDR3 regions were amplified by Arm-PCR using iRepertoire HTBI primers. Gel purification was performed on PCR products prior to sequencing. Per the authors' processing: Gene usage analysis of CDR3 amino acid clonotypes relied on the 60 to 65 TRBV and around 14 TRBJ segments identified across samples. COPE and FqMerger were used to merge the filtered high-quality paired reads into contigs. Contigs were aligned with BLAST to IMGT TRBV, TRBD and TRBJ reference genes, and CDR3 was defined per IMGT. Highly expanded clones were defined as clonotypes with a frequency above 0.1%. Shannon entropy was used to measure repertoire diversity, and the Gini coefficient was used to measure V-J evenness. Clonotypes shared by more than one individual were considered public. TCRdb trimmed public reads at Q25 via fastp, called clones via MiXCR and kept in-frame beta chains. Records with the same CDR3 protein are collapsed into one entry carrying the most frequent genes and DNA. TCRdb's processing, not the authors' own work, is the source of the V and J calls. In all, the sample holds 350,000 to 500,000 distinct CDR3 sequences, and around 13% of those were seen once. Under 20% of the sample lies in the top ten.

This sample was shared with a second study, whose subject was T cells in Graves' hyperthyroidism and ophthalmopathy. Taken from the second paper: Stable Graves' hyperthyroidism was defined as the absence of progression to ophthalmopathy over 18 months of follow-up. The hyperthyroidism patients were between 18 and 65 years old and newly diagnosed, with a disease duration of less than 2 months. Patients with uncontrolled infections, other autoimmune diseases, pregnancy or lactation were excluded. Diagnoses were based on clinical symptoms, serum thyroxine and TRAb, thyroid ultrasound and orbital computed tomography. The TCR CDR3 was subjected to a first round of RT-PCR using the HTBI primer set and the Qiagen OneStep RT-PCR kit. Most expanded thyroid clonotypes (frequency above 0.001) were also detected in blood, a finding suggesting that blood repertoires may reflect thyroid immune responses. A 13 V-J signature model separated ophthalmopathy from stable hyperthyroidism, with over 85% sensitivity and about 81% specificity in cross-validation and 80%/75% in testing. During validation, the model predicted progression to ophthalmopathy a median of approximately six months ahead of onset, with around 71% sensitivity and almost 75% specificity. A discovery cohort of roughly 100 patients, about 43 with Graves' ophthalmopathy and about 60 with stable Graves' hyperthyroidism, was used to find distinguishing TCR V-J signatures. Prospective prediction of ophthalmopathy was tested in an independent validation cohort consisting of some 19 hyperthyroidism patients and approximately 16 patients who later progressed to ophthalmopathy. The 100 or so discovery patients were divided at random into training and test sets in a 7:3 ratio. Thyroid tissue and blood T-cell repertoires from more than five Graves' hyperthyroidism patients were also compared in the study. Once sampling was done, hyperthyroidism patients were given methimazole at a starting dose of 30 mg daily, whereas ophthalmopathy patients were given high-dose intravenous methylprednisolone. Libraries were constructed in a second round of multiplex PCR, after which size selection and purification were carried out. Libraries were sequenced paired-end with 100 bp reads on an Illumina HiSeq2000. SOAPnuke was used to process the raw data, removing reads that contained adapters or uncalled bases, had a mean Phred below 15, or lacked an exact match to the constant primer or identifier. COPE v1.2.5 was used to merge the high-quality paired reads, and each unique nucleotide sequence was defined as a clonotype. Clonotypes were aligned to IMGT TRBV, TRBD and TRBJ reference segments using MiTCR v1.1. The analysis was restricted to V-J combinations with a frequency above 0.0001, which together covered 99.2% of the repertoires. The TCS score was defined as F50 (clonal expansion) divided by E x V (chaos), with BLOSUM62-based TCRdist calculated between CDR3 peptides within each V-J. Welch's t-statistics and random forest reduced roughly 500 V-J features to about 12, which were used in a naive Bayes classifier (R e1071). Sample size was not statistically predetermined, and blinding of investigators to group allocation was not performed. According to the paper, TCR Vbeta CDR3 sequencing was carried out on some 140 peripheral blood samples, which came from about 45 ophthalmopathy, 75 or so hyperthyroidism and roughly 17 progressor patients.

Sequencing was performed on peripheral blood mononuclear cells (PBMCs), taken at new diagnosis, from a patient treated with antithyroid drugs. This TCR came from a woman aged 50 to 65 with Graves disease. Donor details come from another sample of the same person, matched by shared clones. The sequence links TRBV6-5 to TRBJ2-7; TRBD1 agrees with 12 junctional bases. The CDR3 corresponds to CASSYEGQGASYEQYF. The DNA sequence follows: TGTGCCAGCAGTTACGAGGGACAGGGGGCCTCCTACGAGCAGTACTTC.